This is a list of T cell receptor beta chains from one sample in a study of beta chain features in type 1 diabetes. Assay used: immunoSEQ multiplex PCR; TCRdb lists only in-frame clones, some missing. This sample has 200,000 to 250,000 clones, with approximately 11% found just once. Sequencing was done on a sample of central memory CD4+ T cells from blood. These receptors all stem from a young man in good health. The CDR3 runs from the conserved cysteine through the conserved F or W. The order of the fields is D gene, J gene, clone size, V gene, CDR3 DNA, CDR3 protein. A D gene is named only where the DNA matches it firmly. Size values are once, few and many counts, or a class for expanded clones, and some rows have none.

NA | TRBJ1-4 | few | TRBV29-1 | TGCAGCGCCCTCTCCTCTTCGAATGAAAAACTGTTTTTT | CSALSSSNEKLFF
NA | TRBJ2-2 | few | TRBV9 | TGTGCCAGCAGCGACCGGACTATACCGAACACCGGGGAGCTGTTTTTT | CASSDRTIPNTGELFF
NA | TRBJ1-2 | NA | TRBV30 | TGTGCCTGGATGGGGATTAACTATGGCTACACCTTC | CAWMGINYGYTF
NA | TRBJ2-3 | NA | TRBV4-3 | TGCGCCAGCAGCCAAGCAGTAGGACAGCCTAATACGCAGTATTTT | CASSQAVGQPNTQYF
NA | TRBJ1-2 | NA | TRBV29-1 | TGCAGCGGTTCGCAGGCGGCGGTGGCTAACTATGGCTACACCTTC | CSGSQAAVANYGYTF
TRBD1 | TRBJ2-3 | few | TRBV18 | TGTGCCAGCTCACCAAAACAGGGGGCGAGAGATACGCAGTATTTT | CASSPKQGARDTQYF
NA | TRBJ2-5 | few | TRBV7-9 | TGTGCCAGCAGCTTAGGCAGGGAGGCGGAGACCCAGTACTTC | CASSLGREAETQYF
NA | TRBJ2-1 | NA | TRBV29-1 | TGCAGCGTTGCGAGAGGGCGCAATGAGCAGTTCTTC | CSVARGRNEQFF
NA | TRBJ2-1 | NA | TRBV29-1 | TGCAGCGTTGCGGACGCCTCGGATGAGCAGTTCTTC | CSVADASDEQFF
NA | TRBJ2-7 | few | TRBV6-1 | TGTGCCAGCAGTCGATACAGCGTCCAGCCTTACGAGCAGTACTTC | CASSRYSVQPYEQYF
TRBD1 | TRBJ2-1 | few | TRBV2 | TGTGCCACCGACAGGGGGCGGGACAATGAGCAGTTCTTC | CATDRGRDNEQFF
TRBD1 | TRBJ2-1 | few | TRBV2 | TGTGCCAGCAGTGCTGACAGGGCGCGGAATGAGCAGTTCTTC | CASSADRARNEQFF
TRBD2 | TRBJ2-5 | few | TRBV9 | TGTGCCAGCAGCGTGGGACTAGCGGGAGTAGAGACCCAGTACTTC | CASSVGLAGVETQYF
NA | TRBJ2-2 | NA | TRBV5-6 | TGTGCCAGCAGCTACGCTGGGGACACCGGGGAGCTGTTTTTT | CASSYAGDTGELFF
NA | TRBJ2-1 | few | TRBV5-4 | TGTGCCAGCAGCTTGCAAAAGGGTAATGAGCAGTTCTTC | CASSLQKGNEQFF
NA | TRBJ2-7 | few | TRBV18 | TGTGCCAGCTCACCAAACTCGGACTACGAGCAGTACTTC | CASSPNSDYEQYF
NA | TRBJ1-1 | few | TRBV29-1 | TGCAGCGTTGAAGACGGGTGGAACACTGAAGCTTTCTTT | CSVEDGWNTEAFF
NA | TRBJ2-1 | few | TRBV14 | TGTGCCAGCAGCCAAGCCGGGAGCTCCTACAATGAGCAGTTCTTC | CASSQAGSSYNEQFF
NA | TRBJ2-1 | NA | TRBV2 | TGTGCCAGCAGTGAAGCGCTGGCTGGCCTCCTGAATGAGCAGTTCTTC | CASSEALAGLLNEQFF
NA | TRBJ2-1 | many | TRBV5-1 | TGCGCCAGCAGCTTACTAGACCCTGATGTCAATGAGCAGTTCTTC | CASSLLDPDVNEQFF
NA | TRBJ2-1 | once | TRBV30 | TGTGCCTGGGGAAGGGGGTCCAATGAGCAGTTCTTC | CAWGRGSNEQFF
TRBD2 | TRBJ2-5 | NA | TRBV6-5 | TGTGCCAGCGGCGGGGGGGAGACCCAGTACTTC | CASGGGETQYF
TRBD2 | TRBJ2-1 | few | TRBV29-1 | TGCAGCGTTGTCAGGCAGGGCGGGGGAGATGAGCAGTTCTTC | CSVVRQGGGDEQFF
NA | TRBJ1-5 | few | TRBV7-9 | TGTGCCAGCAGCTCCGAAGGATCGAGGCAGCCCCAGCATTTT | CASSSEGSRQPQHF
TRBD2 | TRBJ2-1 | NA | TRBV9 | TGTGCCAGCAGCGTAGGACTAGCGGGCTCCTACAATGAGCAGTTCTTC | CASSVGLAGSYNEQFF
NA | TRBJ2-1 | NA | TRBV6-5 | TGTGCCAGCAGTTATACCCGGGACCCAGTAGATGAGCAGTTCTTC | CASSYTRDPVDEQFF
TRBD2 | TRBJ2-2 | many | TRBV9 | TGTGCCAGCAGCTCCCGACTAGCCGCTTTCACCGGGGAGCTGTTTTTT | CASSSRLAAFTGELFF
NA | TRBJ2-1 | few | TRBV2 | TGTGCCAGCAGGGGCCATGACAGCTTCAAGTACAATGAGCAGTTCTTC | CASRGHDSFKYNEQFF
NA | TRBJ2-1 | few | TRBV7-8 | TGTGCCAGCAGCTTAGATTGGATTAACAATGAGCAGTTCTTC | CASSLDWINNEQFF
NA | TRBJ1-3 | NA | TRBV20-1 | TGCAGTGCTGAGGGCCGAAACACCATATATTTT | CSAEGRNTIYF
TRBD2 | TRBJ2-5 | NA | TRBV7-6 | TGTGCCACCTCCGGCGGGAGTTATGAGACCCAGTACTTC | CATSGGSYETQYF
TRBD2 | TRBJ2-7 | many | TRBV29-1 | TGCAGCGTAAGCGGCGGGGGGAGCTCCTACGAGCAGTACTTC | CSVSGGGSSYEQYF
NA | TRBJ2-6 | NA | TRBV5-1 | TGCGCCAGCAGCTTGCGGACAGTGGCGCCAAACTCTGGGGCCAACGTCCTGACTTTC | CASSLRTVAPNSGANVLTF
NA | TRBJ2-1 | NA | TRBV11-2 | TGTGCCAGCAGCTTAGACCGCCTAAACAATGAGCAGTTCTTC | CASSLDRLNNEQFF
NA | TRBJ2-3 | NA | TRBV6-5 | TGTGCCAGCAGTTACGGCCGGAACACAGATACGCAGTATTTT | CASSYGRNTDTQYF
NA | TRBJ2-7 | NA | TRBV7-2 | TGTGCCAGCAGCTCCTCCGGGACAATGTCCTACGAGCAGTACTTC | CASSSSGTMSYEQYF
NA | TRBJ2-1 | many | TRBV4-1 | TGCGCCAGCAGCCAGGACGGCCGGGCGGTCTACAATGAGCAGTTCTTC | CASSQDGRAVYNEQFF
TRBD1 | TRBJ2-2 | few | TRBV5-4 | TGTGCCAGCAGCCTAAGACAGGGCCGCGGGGAGCTGTTTTTT | CASSLRQGRGELFF
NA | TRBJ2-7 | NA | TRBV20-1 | TGCAGTGGGATCGGCTCCTACGAGCAGTACTTC | CSGIGSYEQYF
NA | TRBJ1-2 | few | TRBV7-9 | TGTGCCAGCAGCCACAGAGGAGCCAGGGTAACGAGCTACACCTTC | CASSHRGARVTSYTF
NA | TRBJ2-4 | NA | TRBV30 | TGTGCCTGGAGTGTACGGGAAAACATTCAGTACTTC | CAWSVRENIQYF
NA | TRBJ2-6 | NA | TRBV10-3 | TGTGCCATCAGTGAGTCCCAAGGGGCAGGGTCTGGGGCCAACGTCCTGACTTTC | CAISESQGAGSGANVLTF
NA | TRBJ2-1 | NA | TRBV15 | TGTGCCACCAGCAGAGGAGGCGGGGTGGGTTATGAGCAGTTCTTC | CATSRGGGVGYEQFF
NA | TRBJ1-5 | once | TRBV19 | TGTGCCAGTAGTGCTACCGGGACTCTGAATCAGCCCCAGCATTTT | CASSATGTLNQPQHF
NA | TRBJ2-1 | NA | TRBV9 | TGTGCCAGCAGCGACCTAGCAGAACACAATGAGCAGTTCTTC | CASSDLAEHNEQFF
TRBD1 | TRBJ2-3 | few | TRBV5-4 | TGTGCCAGCAGCTTGGGGGGACAGGCGGCAGATACGCAGTATTTT | CASSLGGQAADTQYF
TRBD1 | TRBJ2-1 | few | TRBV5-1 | TGCGCCAGCAGCGATAGGACAGGGGAGGGCAATGAGCAGTTCTTC | CASSDRTGEGNEQFF
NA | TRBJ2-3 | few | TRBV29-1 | TGCAGCGTTGAGACAGACAGCACAGATACGCAGTATTTT | CSVETDSTDTQYF
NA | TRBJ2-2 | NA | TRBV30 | TGTGCCTGGAGTAGACGGGCCGTGAGAACCGGGGAGCTGTTTTTT | CAWSRRAVRTGELFF
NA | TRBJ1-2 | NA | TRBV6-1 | TGTGCCAGCAGTGAAAACGGGCTTAACTATGGCTACACCTTC | CASSENGLNYGYTF
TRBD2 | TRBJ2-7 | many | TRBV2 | TGTGCCAGCAGTGTAGCGGGGTACGAGCAGTACTTC | CASSVAGYEQYF
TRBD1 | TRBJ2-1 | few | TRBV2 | TGTGCCAGCAGTGAGGGACAGGGACCCTACAATGAGCAGTTCTTC | CASSEGQGPYNEQFF
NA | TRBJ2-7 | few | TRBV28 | TGTGCCAGCAGTCCTGGTCCCGGGACGGGTGTCACCGAGCAGTACTTC | CASSPGPGTGVTEQYF
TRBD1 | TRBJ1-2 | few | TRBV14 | TGTGCCAGCAGCCAAGTAACAGGGGGCGATGGCTACACCTTC | CASSQVTGGDGYTF
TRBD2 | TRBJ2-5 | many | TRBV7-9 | TGTGCCAGCAGTTTTGGACTAGCGCTAGAGACCCAGTACTTC | CASSFGLALETQYF